One sample yielded the 2 T cell receptor beta chains listed below, sequenced in a study of cytomegalovirus exposure and HLA in healthy donors. A multiplex PCR was run with 60 Vbeta primers and 13 Jbeta primers. Data came from immunoSEQ multiplex PCR; TCRdb stores just in-frame clones and leaves some out. The table lists some 99,000 clones, 73% of them singletons. Sequenced material: PBMCs. Receptors were obtained from a man aged 40-49 years in good health and CMV-seronegative.

The genes are TRBV5-1 and TRBJ2-3, with 10 bases aligning to TRBD1. The V gene end was trimmed by 0 bases and the J gene end by 0 bases; junction bases not matched to a gene: 1. CDR3 length equals 16 residues. Germline CDR1 reads SGHRS; CDR2 reads YFSETQ. CDR3 sequence (DNA): TGCGCCAGCAGCTTGGCGGGACAGGGGAGCACAGATACGCAGTATTTT. This translates into CASSLAGQGSTDTQYF.

The chain employs TRBV6-6 and TRBJ2-1; 8 bases are a match to TRBD1. V lost 5 bases, J lost 5 bases, and 8 bases stayed unmatched. The CDR3 covers 15 residues. Per the germline V gene, CDR1 is MNHNY and CDR2 is SVGAGI (reference sequence). The CDR3 region is CASSAAGTGNNEQFF. In nucleotides, the CDR3 is TGTGCCAGCAGTGCCGCCGGGACAGGTAACAATGAGCAGTTCTTC.